A single sample is the source of the 30 T cell receptor beta chains below, sequenced in a study of Graves' ophthalmopathy and Graves' hyperthyroidism (dated 2018 in TCRdb). Sequencing was performed on an Illumina HiSeq 2000. For repertoire sequencing, TCR beta CDR3 regions were amplified from RNA transcripts. The first round of RT-PCR was done with HTBI primers and the Qiagen OneStep RT-PCR kit, and was followed by a second round of multiplex PCR, then size selection and purification. The public reads were reprocessed in TCRdb via fastp at Q25 and MiXCR, keeping in-frame beta chains. Each entry merges the rows of one CDR3 protein and shows their most common DNA and genes. Counted in this sample were 580,000 or so distinct CDR3 sequences; about 35% of them appeared once. Roughly 4% of the sample belongs to the ten largest clones. Material: peripheral blood or thyroid tissue (not recorded which). These receptors were collected from an adult man with Graves' hyperthyroidism.

This clonotype was detected ten times or more. The V gene is TRBV4-1, the J gene TRBJ1-5; 9 bases align to TRBD1. Trimming removed 0 bases from V and 10 bases from J; junction bases left unmatched: 7. There are 15 residues in the CDR3. Germline CDR1 is MGHRA and CDR2 is YSYEKL. The CDR3: CASSQDPTGGLPQHF. CDR3 DNA sequence: TGCGCCAGCAGCCAAGATCCCACAGGGGGCCTACCCCAGCATTTT.

This rearrangement joins TRBV20-1 to TRBJ2-3; D is perhaps TRBD2 (5 bases). Germline CDR1 DFQATT, CDR2 SNEGSKA (reference sequence). V dropped 6 bases and J dropped 7 bases, with 11 bases sitting between them. The CDR3 extends over 11 amino acids. The CDR3 DNA follows: TGCAGTGCGTGGGAGTCGAATACGCAGTATTTT. This translates into CSAWESNTQYF.

This clonotype has a count of ten or more. In DNA form, the CDR3 reads TGCGCCAGCAGCTTGAGGCCTACCATCCGCACCGGGGAGCTGTTTTTT. It specifies CASSLRPTIRTGELFF. The rearrangement uses TRBV5-1 and TRBJ2-2, with unresolved D. The germline V gene has CDR1 SGHRS and CDR2 YFSETQ. The length of the CDR3 is 16 residues. V shed 1 base and J shed 4 bases, with 14 bases lying between them. Full variable domain (rest looked up from reference TRBV5-1 and TRBJ2-2): KAGVTQTPRYLIKTRGQQVTLSCSPISGHRSVSWYQQTPGQGLQFLFEYFSETQRNKGNFPGRFSGRQFSNSRSEMNVSTLELGDSALYLCASSLRPTIRTGELFFGEGSRLTVL.

The rearrangement uses TRBV7-9 and TRBJ1-2; 7 bases fit TRBD1. The CDR3 has 13 residues. Per germline, CDR1 SEHNR and CDR2 FQNEAQ (reference sequence). The V segment lost 5 bases and the J segment 8 bases; nucleotides outside the gene matches: 8. DNA of the CDR3: TGTGCCAGCAGCCTTTCCGGACAGGTCGGCTACACCTTC. It translates to CASSLSGQVGYTF.

This clonotype was seen many times. This CDR3 is CSASSGGGQPQHF. CDR3 in DNA: TGCAGTGCTAGTTCTGGGGGTGGTCAGCCCCAGCATTTT. The genes are TRBV20-1 and TRBJ1-5; perhaps TRBD1 as D (5 bases). The CDR3 is 13 residues long. Per the germline V gene, CDR1 is DFQATT and CDR2 is SNEGSKA (reference sequence). Trimming left V 3 bases short and J 6 bases short, with 12 bases between.

This clonotype was observed at least ten times. The rearrangement joins TRBV7-2 to TRBJ1-6; no firm D call. The CDR3 runs to 15 residues. The germline V gene encodes CDR1 SGHTA and CDR2 FQGNSA. The ends were cut back, 2 bases at V and 5 bases at J, with 10 bases in the middle. Here the CDR3 reads CASSLLVQNNSPLHF. The CDR3 DNA sequence: TGTGCCAGCAGCTTATTAGTACAGAATAATTCACCCCTCCACTTT.

This clonotype was observed a handful of times. The genes are TRBV4-1 and TRBJ1-1; no clear D gene. The germline CDR1 and CDR2 sequences are MGHRA and YSYEKL. The CDR3 has 15 amino acids. The V gene lost 1 base and the J gene lost 2 bases, with 11 bases spanning the gap. The CDR3 loop reads CASSQAALKNTEAFF. The CDR3 DNA reads TGCGCCAGCAGCCAAGCAGCCCTTAAAAACACTGAAGCTTTCTTT.

The J gene is TRBJ2-5, the V gene TRBV12-3 or TRBV12-4, with TRBD1 matching 7 bases. CDR3 length: 16 amino acids. With 4 bases clipped from V and 3 bases from J, the junction kept 11 bases outside the gene matches. The CDR3 DNA reads as TGTGCCAGCAGTTCCTCCCCCGGGACAGTTGAAGAGACCCAGTACTTC. This encodes CASSSSPGTVEETQYF.

This clonotype was recorded at least ten times. CDR3 in DNA: TGTGCCAGCAGTTACTTCCTCGGGACAGGGGCGCGGTATGGCTACACCTTC. Amino acid sequence: CASSYFLGTGARYGYTF. This chain uses TRBV6-5 with TRBJ1-2, with TRBD1 identical over 10 bases. The germline V gene has CDR1 MNHEY and CDR2 SVGAGI. This CDR3 region has 17 residues. The J segment lost 5 bases and the V segment lost 1 base, leaving 10 bases of the junction unmatched.

On this clonotype: This may come from a read error, since a much larger clone is one base off. This rearrangement joins TRBV2 to TRBJ1-1; TRBD1 is a possible D gene (5 bases). The CDR3 covers 15 residues. Germline values: CDR1 SNHLY, CDR2 FYNNEI. The CDR3 region is CAGSRLGTDNTEAFF. The CDR3 nucleotides read TGTGCCGGCAGTCGCCTCGGGACGGATAACACTGAAGCTTTCTTT. The full variable domain, in which reference TRBV2 and TRBJ1-1 provide the parts outside the CDR3, is EPEVTQTPSHQVTQMGQEVILRCVPISNHLYFYWYRQILGQKVEFLVSFYNNEISEKSEIFDDQFSVERPDGSNFTLKIRSTKLEDSAMYFCAGSRLGTDNTEAFFGQGTRLTVV.

The V call is TRBV12-3 or TRBV12-4, the J call TRBJ2-5, with D perhaps TRBD2 (5 bases). V was cut by 5 bases and J by 2 bases, with 9 bases left in between. This CDR3 is 13 amino acids long. The CDR3 DNA follows: TGTGCCAGCAGTGCTTGGGAGCAAGAGACCCAGTACTTC. As protein: CASSAWEQETQYF.

About this clonotype itself: At one of its ends the junction is not consistent with the germline gene, which may arise from a read error. This sequence joins TRBV5-5 and TRBJ1-1; 10 bases map to TRBD1. Germline V gene lookup returns CDR1 SGHKS and CDR2 YYEKEE (reference sequence). The CDR3 has 15 amino acids. The CDR3 here is CAGSARQGASTEAFF. CDR3 nucleotide sequence: TGTGCCGGCAGCGCAAGACAGGGGGCCAGCACTGAAGCTTTCTTT.

The chain couples TRBV4-1 to TRBJ2-6, with D possibly being TRBD2 (6 bases). Trimming left V 0 bases short and J 4 bases short, with 10 bases between. The V gene's germline CDR1 is MGHRA and CDR2 YSYEKL. The CDR3 loop spans 16 amino acids. This CDR3 is CASSQDPGEGANVLTF. The CDR3 nucleotides read TGCGCCAGCAGCCAAGACCCGGGGGAGGGGGCCAACGTCCTGACTTTC.

The chain couples TRBV3-1 to TRBJ2-5, with 10 bases lining up with TRBD1. This CDR3 is built from 17 residues. V was clipped by 4 bases and J by 3 bases; unmatched bases: 11. CDR1 is LGHDT and CDR2 is YNNKEL in the germline V gene (reference sequence). This CDR3 is CASSPTPGQGREETQYF. The CDR3 DNA reads TGTGCCAGCAGCCCGACCCCGGGACAGGGGAGGGAAGAGACCCAGTACTTC.

This clonotype appeared many times. The chain has TRBV20-1 and TRBJ1-5; no definite D call. The V gene lost 3 bases and the J gene lost 3 bases, with 12 bases spanning the gap. Per the germline V gene, CDR1 is DFQATT and CDR2 is SNEGSKA (reference sequence). The CDR3 runs to 14 residues. CDR3 nucleotide sequence: TGCAGTGCTAGCGGTCAGAGCGCCAATCAGCCCCAGCATTTT. Translated, it gives CSASGQSANQPQHF.

This clonotype was seen more than once but under ten times. V gene TRBV29-1 combines with J gene TRBJ1-1, with 9 bases matching TRBD1. CDR3 size: 12 residues. Germline trimming cut 6 bases from V and 6 bases from J; bases unmatched to any gene: 5. Germline V CDR1 and CDR2: SQVTM, ANQGSEA. The CDR3 bases are TGCAGCGTCCGGGACAGGGCGGCTGAAGCTTTCTTT. It yields the protein CSVRDRAAEAFF.

This CDR3 reads CASSLVPGQGAEGGAFF. As DNA, the CDR3 is TGTGCCAGCAGCTTAGTTCCGGGACAGGGGGCCGAGGGTGGAGCTTTCTTT. The chain links TRBV13 to TRBJ1-1; 12 bases agree with TRBD1. The germline V gene has CDR1 PRHDT and CDR2 FYEKMQ (reference sequence). The CDR3 consists of 17 residues. Trimming cost V 1 base and J 10 bases; bases outside gene matches: 13.

Worth noting for this clonotype: Germline is not matched at one junction end, which may reflect a read error. This chain uses TRBV4-1 with TRBJ1-2; D remains ambiguous. This CDR3 is 14 amino acids long. The germline CDR1 and CDR2 sequences are MGHRA and YSYEKL. CDR3 region: CAGSPGAGNYGYTF. The DNA of the CDR3 is TGCGCCGGCAGCCCGGGAGCCGGTAACTATGGCTACACCTTC.

This clonotype was recorded many times. The chain combines TRBV7-9 with TRBJ1-6; D not certain. Trimming pared 8 bases from V and 1 base from J, leaving 3 bases between. Germline-derived CDR1 and CDR2 are SEHNR and FQNEAQ (reference sequence). This CDR3 is built from 12 residues. The CDR3 sequence: CASESYNSPLHF. As DNA, the CDR3 is TGTGCCAGCGAGTCCTATAATTCACCCCTCCACTTT.

The J gene is TRBJ1-2, the V gene TRBV27; D is unresolved. CDR3 length: 13 amino acids. Looked up from germline, CDR1 is MNHEY and CDR2 is SMNVEV (reference sequence). Trimming removed 0 bases from V and 2 bases from J, with 4 bases in between. CDR3 loop: CASSLSLNYGYTF. The DNA for the CDR3 is TGTGCCAGCAGTTTATCCCTGAACTATGGCTACACCTTC.

This clonotype was seen a handful of times. V usage is TRBV2 and J usage is TRBJ2-5; D perhaps matches TRBD2 (6 bases). The germline gives CDR1 SNHLY, CDR2 FYNNEI. V lost 1 base to trimming and J lost 5 bases, with 14 bases between them. The CDR3 totals 15 residues. In DNA form, the CDR3 reads TGTGCCAGCAGTGAAGGCGTCAGGGAGGTGGAGACCCAGTACTTC. Protein sequence: CASSEGVREVETQYF.

The genes are TRBV20-1 and TRBJ2-3; a possible D gene is TRBD1 (6 bases). V gave up 0 bases and J gave up 1 base, with 11 bases separating them. Germline lookup yields CDR1 DFQATT and CDR2 SNEGSKA (reference sequence). The CDR3 covers 15 residues. The chain's CDR3 is CSARDRTAGTDTQYF. As DNA, the CDR3 is TGCAGTGCTAGAGATCGGACAGCCGGCACAGATACGCAGTATTTT.

This clonotype was found a few times. The rearrangement joins TRBV10-3 to TRBJ2-3; D might be TRBD2 (6 bases). This CDR3 is built from 13 residues. Deletions cut 8 bases from V and 0 bases from J, with 9 bases between. The germline V gene encodes CDR1 ENHRY and CDR2 SYGVKD. For the CDR3, the DNA is TGTGCCATCCGAGGGACTAGCACAGATACGCAGTATTTT. This codes for CAIRGTSTDTQYF.

This clonotype turned up a few times. The chain couples TRBV12-3 or TRBV12-4 to TRBJ1-4, with 9 bases fitting TRBD1. Germline trimming cut 5 bases from V and 0 bases from J; bases unmatched to any gene: 4. CDR3 size: 16 residues. The CDR3 DNA reads TGTGCCAGCAGTACCGGACAGGGGACAACTAATGAAAAACTGTTTTTT. This gives the protein CASSTGQGTTNEKLFF.

Concerning this clonotype itself: A read error may explain this, as a much larger clone is one base away. The rearrangement links TRBV11-3 to TRBJ1-5; D is possibly TRBD1 (5 bases). Germline values: CDR1 SGHNT, CDR2 YENEEA. CDR3 size: 14 residues. In DNA, the CDR3 is TGTGCCTCCCCGGGGGTGATAAGTAATCAGTCCCAGCATTTT. Translation: CASPGVISNQSQHF.

This clonotype was seen repeatedly, ten times or more. The CDR3: CSPDSGLAGGEQYF. The CDR3 region has the DNA TGCAGTCCCGACTCAGGACTAGCGGGGGGCGAGCAGTACTTC. The rearrangement joins TRBV20-1 to TRBJ2-7; 14 bases match TRBD2. The CDR3 covers 14 residues. Trimming removed 8 bases from V and 6 bases from J; junction bases left unmatched: 9. The germline V gene has CDR1 DFQATT and CDR2 SNEGSKA (reference sequence).

This clonotype was found many times. V usage is TRBV5-1 and J usage is TRBJ2-5; 15 positions agree with TRBD2. The CDR3 sequence is 18 residues long. The junction had 6 bases not matched to a gene; V was cut back by 3 bases and J by 0 bases. The V gene's germline CDR1 is SGHRS and CDR2 YFSETQ. This CDR3 is CASSSGLAGGQYQETQYF. In nucleotides, the CDR3 is TGCGCCAGCAGCTCGGGACTAGCGGGAGGACAGTACCAAGAGACCCAGTACTTC.

This clonotype was recorded at least ten times. The chain is built from TRBV6-5 and TRBJ1-1; 7 bases match TRBD1. The CDR3 contains 15 residues. Trimming at V came to 6 bases and at J to 1 base, leaving 8 bases not matched to a gene. Germline V gene lookup returns CDR1 MNHEY and CDR2 SVGAGI. CDR3 in DNA: TGTGCCAGCAGCCCGAGGGGGCAGGGGAACACTGAAGCTTTCTTT. Its protein product is CASSPRGQGNTEAFF.

In its sample, this clonotype was seen many times. The chain recombines TRBV20-1 with TRBJ2-7; TRBD2 matches 7 bases. Germline trimming cut 2 bases from V and 0 bases from J; bases unmatched to any gene: 10. The CDR3 covers 16 residues. CDR1 DFQATT and CDR2 SNEGSKA come from the germline V gene (reference sequence). The CDR3 sequence is CSARSTTSLSSYEQYF. CDR3 in DNA: TGCAGTGCTAGATCTACGACTAGCCTAAGCTCCTACGAGCAGTACTTC.

Comment on this clonotype: One end of the junction fails to match germline, which may point to a read error. V usage is TRBV2 and J usage is TRBJ2-7; D unclear. In germline, CDR1 is SNHLY, CDR2 FYNNEI. The CDR3 spans 11 residues. The CDR3 sequence: CASSKEYGQYF. DNA for the CDR3: TGTGCCAGCAGTAAAGAATACGGGCAGTACTTC.